The next 21 T cell receptor beta chains were all read from a single sample in a study. MiXCR was run by TCRdb on the RT-PCR reads, yielding one entry per CDR3 protein. The data contain more than 550,000 distinct CDR3 sequences, 14% of them singletons. Material: memory CD4+ T cells from blood. The origin of the receptors is a female donor in good health, serving as a healthy control.

V gene TRBV12-3 or TRBV12-4 combines with J gene TRBJ2-1; 10 nucleotides align to TRBD2. The V gene end was trimmed by 6 bases and the J gene end by 8 bases; junction bases not matched to a gene: 10. The CDR3 length is 15 residues. CDR3 nucleotides: TGTGCCAGCAGAACCCCTAGCGGGGGAGGCGATGAGCAGTTCTTC. Translation: CASRTPSGGGDEQFF.

The DNA of the CDR3 is TGTGCCAGCTCTTATAACAGGGGGCACGGCTATGGCTACACCTTC. Translating gives CASSYNRGHGYGYTF. V and J are TRBV6-1 and TRBJ1-2, with 9 nucleotides matching TRBD1. Germline trimming cut 8 bases from V and 4 bases from J; bases unmatched to any gene: 11. The CDR3 is 15 residues long. Germline lookup yields CDR1 MNHNS and CDR2 SASEGT.

This chain joins TRBV12-3 or TRBV12-4 and TRBJ2-5; 9 bases are a match to TRBD2. J was trimmed by 5 bases and V by 4 bases; bases with no gene match: 5. This CDR3 is built from 14 residues. The CDR3 loop reads CASSYSGGSETQYF. The CDR3, as DNA: TGTGCCAGCAGTTATAGCGGGGGAAGCGAGACCCAGTACTTC.

The genes are TRBV5-3 and TRBJ1-1; D is ambiguous. TRBV5-3 has ORF status, its function being uncertain. Trimming cost V 0 bases and J 1 base, with 7 bases left between them. This CDR3 comprises 14 residues. CDR3 region: CARSLDLPNTEAFF. DNA for the CDR3: TGTGCCAGAAGCTTGGACCTACCGAACACTGAAGCTTTCTTT.

The J gene is TRBJ2-7, the V gene TRBV25-1; tentatively, D is TRBD1 (5 bases). The germline V gene encodes CDR1 MGHDK and CDR2 SYGVNS. The CDR3 runs 14 residues. V shed 1 base and J shed 6 bases, with 13 bases lying between them. CDR3 sequence: CASSEFAREREQYF. The CDR3 DNA is TGTGCCAGCAGTGAATTCGCCAGGGAACGCGAGCAGTACTTC.

This clonotype was picked up many times. In DNA, the CDR3 is TGCGCCAGCACCCGACAGGAAAATAGCTATGGCTACACCTTC. Translation gives CASTRQENSYGYTF. The chain employs TRBV5-1 and TRBJ1-2; tentatively, D is TRBD1 (6 bases). The V end lost 6 bases, the J end lost 4 bases, and 16 bases lay between the germline ends. Germline CDR1 and CDR2: SGHRS and YFSETQ. The CDR3 is 14 residues long.

This chain's CDR3 is CASSLAWQKNTEAFF. The CDR3 DNA follows: TGTGCCAGCAGTTTAGCGTGGCAGAAGAACACTGAAGCTTTCTTT. The chain links TRBV12-3 or TRBV12-4 to TRBJ1-1; the D is unclear. CDR3 length: 15 residues. With 0 bases removed from V and 1 base from J, the gap between germline ends came to 9 bases.

V and J are TRBV29-1 and TRBJ1-2, with no clear D. Germline-derived CDR1 and CDR2 are SQVTM and ANQGSEA. V was shortened by 4 bases and J by 5 bases, with 11 bases between the two germline ends. CDR3 length equals 12 residues. The CDR3 DNA reads as TGCAGCGTTGTCCTCATAGGGTATGGCTACACCTTC. Translation: CSVVLIGYGYTF.

Ten or more counts support this clonotype. The chain combines TRBV6-5 with TRBJ2-7; D possibly uses TRBD1 or TRBD2 (6 bases each). This CDR3 has 13 amino acids. Trimming took 3 bases from V and 6 from J, leaving 12 bases between them. Per the germline V gene, CDR1 is MNHEY and CDR2 is SVGAGI. CDR3 protein: CASSYGRGGEQYF. The CDR3, as DNA: TGTGCCAGCAGTTATGGCAGGGGAGGCGAGCAGTACTTC.

This clonotype appeared many times. V and J are TRBV29-1 and TRBJ1-2; D is unresolved. Germline CDR1 SQVTM, CDR2 ANQGSEA. The CDR3 loop spans 10 amino acids. V dropped 1 base and J dropped 6 bases, with 3 bases sitting between them. The CDR3 coding sequence is TGCAGCGTTGAAGGAAATGGCTACACCTTC. Encoded protein: CSVEGNGYTF.

The gene calls are TRBV5-6 and TRBJ1-1, with 8 bases lining up with TRBD1. Germline-derived CDR1 and CDR2 are SGHDT and YYEEEE. V was pared by 2 bases and J by 2 bases, with 5 bases of the junction left unmatched. The CDR3 covers 15 residues. CDR3 sequence reads: CASSLQDRDNTEAFF. In DNA, the CDR3 is TGTGCCAGCAGCTTACAGGACAGGGACAACACTGAAGCTTTCTTT. The full variable domain, completed using reference TRBV5-6 and TRBJ1-1, is DAGVTQSPTHLIKTRGQQVTLRCSPKSGHDTVSWYQQALGQGPQFIFQYYEEEERQRGNFPDRFSGHQFPNYSSELNVNALLLGDSALYLCASSLQDRDNTEAFFGQGTRLTVV.

The V and J genes are TRBV27 and TRBJ2-2; tentatively, D is TRBD2 (6 bases). The CDR3 sequence is 16 residues long. V dropped 4 bases and J dropped 5 bases, with 17 bases sitting between them. The V gene's germline CDR1 is MNHEY and CDR2 SMNVEV (reference sequence). For the CDR3, the DNA is TGTGCCAGCAGTTGGTCTAGCGCTAGGATGACCGGGGAGCTGTTTTTT. It specifies CASSWSSARMTGELFF.

The chain recombines TRBV12-3 or TRBV12-4 with TRBJ2-2; 11 positions agree with TRBD2. The CDR3 has 15 residues. Trimming took 0 bases from V and 7 from J; bases not matched to a gene: 1. The CDR3 loop reads CASSLAGTSGGELFF. The CDR3 DNA sequence: TGTGCCAGCAGTTTAGCCGGGACTAGCGGCGGGGAGCTGTTTTTT.

The V call is TRBV20-1, the J call TRBJ1-3, with D perhaps TRBD1 (5 bases). V gave up 3 bases and J gave up 7 bases, with 13 bases separating them. Germline V gene lookup returns CDR1 DFQATT and CDR2 SNEGSKA (reference sequence). The CDR3 has 13 amino acids. This chain's CDR3 is CSARGRGLNTIYF. The CDR3 DNA reads TGCAGTGCTAGGGGTAGGGGATTGAACACCATATATTTT.

The V and J genes are TRBV7-3 and TRBJ2-7; 10 nucleotides agree with TRBD2. V was clipped by 2 bases and J by 2 bases; unmatched bases: 9. The germline gives CDR1 SGHTA, CDR2 FQGTGA. The CDR3 spans 17 residues. Here the CDR3 reads CASSLVFGLADTYEQYF. In DNA form, the CDR3 reads TGTGCCAGCAGCTTAGTCTTCGGACTAGCGGATACCTACGAGCAGTACTTC. The whole variable domain, remainder taken from reference TRBV7-3 and TRBJ2-7, is GAGVSQTPSNKVTEKGKYVELRCDPISGHTALYWYRQSLGQGPEFLIYFQGTGAADDSGLPNDRFFAVRPEGSVSTLKIQRTERGDSAVYLCASSLVFGLADTYEQYFGPGTRLTVT.

This clonotype turned up a few times. V gene TRBV10-3 combines with J gene TRBJ1-4; 7 positions agree with TRBD1. The germline V gene encodes CDR1 ENHRY and CDR2 SYGVKD. This CDR3 has 16 residues. J gave up 2 bases and V 11 bases, and 14 bases lay outside the gene matches. This CDR3 is CASQDRSRSTNEKLFF. CDR3 DNA: TGTGCCTCCCAGGACAGGTCAAGATCGACTAATGAAAAACTGTTTTTT.

This sequence joins TRBV20-1 and TRBJ2-7; 8 bases align to TRBD1. V lost 1 base and J lost 4; bases outside the gene matches: 6. CDR1 and CDR2 (germline): DFQATT, SNEGSKA (reference sequence). This CDR3 contains 14 residues. The CDR3 DNA reads as TGCAGTGCTAGAGTGTGGGACAGGCCGTACGAGCAGTACTTC. Its protein product is CSARVWDRPYEQYF.

The V and J genes are TRBV29-1 and TRBJ2-3; a weak D match, TRBD1 (6 bases). Germline-derived CDR1 and CDR2 are SQVTM and ANQGSEA. The CDR3 length is 17 residues. V was pared by 4 bases and J by 0 bases, with 20 bases between. The CDR3 region has the DNA TGCAGCGTTGGCAGGGGCGACTCTGGAATTAGCACAGATACGCAGTATTTT. Its protein is CSVGRGDSGISTDTQYF.

This clonotype was seen only once. The J gene is TRBJ1-5, the V gene TRBV27; 10 bases agree with TRBD1. Germline V CDR1 and CDR2: MNHEY, SMNVEV (reference sequence). J was trimmed by 7 bases and V by 5 bases; bases with no gene match: 8. The CDR3 has 15 residues. CDR3 nucleotides: TGTGCCAGCAGTAAGGGACAGGGGCCCATGCAGCCCCAGCATTTT. Translating gives CASSKGQGPMQPQHF.

V and J are TRBV4-2 and TRBJ2-7; no definite D call. This CDR3 has 14 amino acids. V lost 1 base, J lost 2 bases, and 9 bases lay in between. CDR1 is LGHNA and CDR2 is YNFKEQ in the germline V gene. As DNA, the CDR3 is TGTGCCAGCAGCCAAGGTCCCCCAGCCTACGAGCAGTACTTC. Its protein is CASSQGPPAYEQYF.

This sequence joins TRBV7-9 and TRBJ2-1, with 8 bases fitting TRBD1. The CDR3 consists of 15 residues. The V gene's germline CDR1 is SEHNR and CDR2 FQNEAQ (reference sequence). The trim removed 5 bases at V and 10 bases at J, leaving 13 bases unmatched. In DNA form, the CDR3 reads TGTGCCAGCAGCCAGGACAGGGCCGAGGGTAGGGAGCAGTTCTTC. Protein product: CASSQDRAEGREQFF.